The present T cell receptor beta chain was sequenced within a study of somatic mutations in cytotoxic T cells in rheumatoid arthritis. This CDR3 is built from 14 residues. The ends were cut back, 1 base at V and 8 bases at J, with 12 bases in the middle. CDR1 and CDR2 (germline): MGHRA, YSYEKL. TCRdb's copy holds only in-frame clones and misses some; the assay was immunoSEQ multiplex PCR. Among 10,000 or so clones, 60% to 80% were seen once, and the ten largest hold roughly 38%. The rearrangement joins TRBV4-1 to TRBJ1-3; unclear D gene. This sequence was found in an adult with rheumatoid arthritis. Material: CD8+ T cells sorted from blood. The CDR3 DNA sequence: TGCGCCAGCAGCCAAGCCCGGGGTTGGGACACCATATATTTT. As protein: CASSQARGWDTIYF.